Shown below are 22 T cell receptor beta chains from a single sample sequenced in a study of T cells after somatic rescue of genetic block. Sequencing used immunoSEQ multiplex PCR; TCRdb keeps in-frame clones, though not all of them. The sample has 70,000 or so clones, around 92% seen once; the top ten hold under 4%. The sequencing sample was made of peripheral blood mononuclear cells (PBMCs). The receptor set was obtained from a man between 40 and 49 years old.

In DNA, the CDR3 is TGTGCCAGTAGTATGGTGGAGCAAGAGACCCAGTACTTC. This gives the protein CASSMVEQETQYF. The V gene is TRBV19, the J gene TRBJ2-5; D is undetermined. The CDR3 is 13 residues long. V lost 3 bases, J lost 2 bases, and 7 bases lay in between. Germline V gives CDR1 LNHDA, CDR2 SQIVND (reference sequence).

The genes are TRBV6-5 and TRBJ2-3, with D perhaps being TRBD1 or TRBD2 (5 bases each). Germline CDR1 MNHEY, CDR2 SVGAGI. This CDR3 comprises 13 residues. Deletions cut 2 bases from V and 10 bases from J, with 13 bases between. In nucleotides, the CDR3 is TGTGCCAGCAGTTACGATAACCGGGGCCCGCAGTATTTT. This gives the protein CASSYDNRGPQYF.

The gene calls are TRBV19 and TRBJ2-7, with a tentative D call TRBD1 (5 bases). V was pared by 2 bases and J by 3 bases, with 5 bases between. Germline assignment: CDR1 LNHDA and CDR2 SQIVND (reference sequence). The CDR3 extends over 12 amino acids. The CDR3 here is CASSIQGYEQYF. The CDR3 region has the DNA TGTGCCAGTAGTATACAGGGCTACGAGCAGTACTTC.

The gene calls are TRBV20-1 and TRBJ1-2; TRBD1 might be the D (5 bases). Deletions cut 6 bases from V and 5 bases from J, with 10 bases between. The CDR3 length is 11 residues. CDR1 is DFQATT, CDR2 SNEGSKA, per germline (reference sequence). CDR3 in amino acids: CSADTGYGYTF. The DNA of the CDR3 is TGCAGTGCAGACACAGGTTATGGCTACACCTTC.

This chain joins TRBV5-1 and TRBJ2-7; the match to TRBD2 covers 10 bases. Trimming cost V 4 bases and J 2 bases; bases outside gene matches: 9. CDR3 size: 16 residues. Per the germline V gene, CDR1 is SGHRS and CDR2 is YFSETQ. The CDR3 sequence is CASSIAAGGTTYEQYF. CDR3 DNA sequence: TGCGCCAGCAGCATAGCAGCGGGGGGGACTACCTACGAGCAGTACTTC.

The chain combines TRBV18 with TRBJ2-1, with 7 positions matching TRBD2. The germline V gene has CDR1 KGHSH and CDR2 LQKENI. Unmatched junction bases numbered 10, after V lost 3 bases and J lost 8 bases. The CDR3 runs to 15 residues. The CDR3 DNA is TGTGCCAGCTCACCGGGGCAGCGGGAAGAACATGAGCAGTTCTTC. Amino acids: CASSPGQREEHEQFF.

J is TRBJ1-3 and V is TRBV7-8, with TRBD1 matching over 10 bases. This CDR3 comprises 14 residues. V shed 2 bases and J 7 bases; nucleotides not matched to a gene: 2. Germline values: CDR1 SGHVS, CDR2 FQNEAQ. CDR3 nucleotide sequence: TGTGCCAGCAGCTTACGACAGGGGGCTAACACCATATATTTT. It yields the protein CASSLRQGANTIYF.

The chain links TRBV11-2 to TRBJ2-2; 9 nucleotides match TRBD2. Germline loops: CDR1 SGHAT, CDR2 FQNNGV. Unmatched junction bases numbered 8, after V lost 8 bases and J lost 7 bases. This CDR3 has 14 residues. The CDR3 reads CASGREGLNGELFF. The DNA of the CDR3 is TGTGCCAGCGGGCGGGAGGGCCTTAACGGGGAGCTGTTTTTT.

The V gene is TRBV5-1, the J gene TRBJ2-2; TRBD1 or TRBD2 may be the D gene (5 bases each). This CDR3 is built from 14 residues. CDR1 and CDR2 (germline): SGHRS, YFSETQ. Trimming took 4 bases from V and 2 from J, leaving 9 bases between them. DNA for the CDR3: TGCGCCAGCAGCCCGAGGGGAAACACCGGGGAGCTGTTTTTT. Residues: CASSPRGNTGELFF.

The chain is built from TRBV7-9 and TRBJ2-5, with 8 bases that match TRBD2. The CDR3 is 16 amino acids. Trimming at V came to 4 bases and at J to 1 base, leaving 8 bases not matched to a gene. Germline loops: CDR1 SEHNR, CDR2 FQNEAQ (reference sequence). The CDR3 spells CASSSGRSGSQETQYF. The DNA for the CDR3 is TGTGCCAGCAGCTCCGGGAGGAGCGGGAGCCAAGAGACCCAGTACTTC.

The V call is TRBV28, the J call TRBJ1-2; D uncertain. The CDR3 is made up of 15 amino acids. V was shortened by 6 bases and J by 4 bases, with 18 bases between the two germline ends. Looked up from germline, CDR1 is MDHEN and CDR2 is SYDVKM. CDR3 residues: CASSPGFSGTYGYTF. CDR3 DNA sequence: TGTGCCAGCAGCCCCGGGTTCTCGGGAACCTATGGCTACACCTTC.

The chain employs TRBV23-1 and TRBJ2-7, with 7 bases that match TRBD1. TRBV23-1 is identified as an open reading frame with a role that is uncertain. Losses at the gene ends were 2 bases for V and 4 bases for J; bases not matched to a gene: 5. CDR3 length: 14 residues. CDR3 amino acids: CASSQHRGSYEQYF. CDR3 coding DNA: TGCGCCAGCAGTCAACACAGGGGTTCGTACGAGCAGTACTTC.

The sample holds one count of this clone. The chain is built from TRBV28 and TRBJ2-3, with 7 bases fitting TRBD1. V lost 6 bases, J lost 6 bases, and 9 bases stayed unmatched. The germline CDR1 and CDR2 sequences are MDHEN and SYDVKM. This CDR3 spans 14 amino acids. The CDR3 is CASSQQGLDDTQYF. CDR3 DNA: TGTGCCAGCAGCCAACAGGGGCTGGATGATACGCAGTATTTT. Based on the CDR3 plus reference TRBV28 and TRBJ2-3, the full variable domain is DVKVTQSSRYLVKRTGEKVFLECVQDMDHENMFWYRQDPGLGLRLIYFSYDVKMKEKGDIPEGYSVSREKKERFSLILESASTNQTSMYLCASSQQGLDDTQYFGPGTRLTVL.

This clone showed up just once. The chain couples TRBV5-8 to TRBJ2-4; D is tentatively TRBD1 or TRBD2 (5 bases each). The germline V and J ends were trimmed by 3 bases and 8 bases, with 15 bases remaining between them. The germline V gene has CDR1 SGHTS and CDR2 YDEGEE. The CDR3 contains 14 residues. The CDR3 loop is CASSWGSHLDIQYF. The CDR3 DNA reads TGTGCCAGCAGCTGGGGGTCCCACTTGGACATTCAGTACTTC.

This chain joins TRBV9 and TRBJ2-3; maybe TRBD2 (7 bases). The CDR3 covers 16 residues. The V end was cut by 4 bases, the J end by 2 bases, with 17 bases between. The V gene's germline CDR1 is SGDLS and CDR2 YYNGEE. The DNA for the CDR3 is TGTGCCAGCAGCTCCCGCGGCGGGGGACACACAGATACGCAGTATTTT. The encoded protein is CASSSRGGGHTDTQYF.

The chain is built from TRBV11-3 and TRBJ2-1; 11 bases align to TRBD2. With 4 bases clipped from V and 4 bases from J, the junction kept 3 bases outside the gene matches. CDR1 is SGHNT, CDR2 YENEEA, per germline. The CDR3 consists of 15 residues. The CDR3 DNA follows: TGTGCCAGCAGCTCTAGCGGGAGGCTTTACAATGAGCAGTTCTTC. Its protein product is CASSSSGRLYNEQFF.

The V and J genes are TRBV7-9 and TRBJ1-1; D uncertain. Between the trimmed V and J ends, which lost 4 bases and 3 bases, there was a span of 12 bases. Germline V lookup: CDR1 SEHNR, CDR2 FQNEAQ (reference sequence). CDR3 size: 14 residues. The CDR3 sequence is CASSSLADHTEAFF. The CDR3 coding sequence is TGTGCCAGCAGCTCACTGGCAGATCACACTGAAGCTTTCTTT.

V usage is TRBV2 and J usage is TRBJ2-2; 10 bases are a match to TRBD1. Unmatched junction bases numbered 3, after V lost 4 bases and J lost 4 bases. Germline-derived CDR1 and CDR2 are SNHLY and FYNNEI. The CDR3 has 15 amino acids. The CDR3 reads CASSVRDRGTGELFF. CDR3 sequence (DNA): TGTGCCAGCAGTGTCCGGGACAGGGGCACCGGGGAGCTGTTTTTT.

The chain employs TRBV5-4 and TRBJ1-6; 10 bases agree with TRBD1. This CDR3 has 16 residues. Germline V gives CDR1 SGHNT, CDR2 YYREEE (reference sequence). Trimming took 4 bases from V and 5 from J; bases not matched to a gene: 6. The CDR3 reads CASSPGTGVHNSPLHF. The CDR3 bases are TGTGCCAGCAGCCCCGGGACAGGGGTGCATAATTCACCCCTCCACTTT.

This clone was observed a few times. The V gene is TRBV19, the J gene TRBJ1-1; 8 bases line up with TRBD1. This CDR3 spans 16 amino acids. The germline V gene encodes CDR1 LNHDA and CDR2 SQIVND (reference sequence). The J segment lost 7 bases and the V segment lost 5 bases, leaving 15 bases of the junction unmatched. In DNA, the CDR3 is TGTGCCAGTAGTGCTACAGGGGGAAGATTCCCAGATGAAGCTTTCTTT. This sequence encodes CASSATGGRFPDEAFF. Based on the CDR3 plus reference TRBV19 and TRBJ1-1, the full variable domain is DGGITQSPKYLFRKEGQNVTLSCEQNLNHDAMYWYRQDPGQGLRLIYYSQIVNDFQKGDIAEGYSVSREKKESFPLTVTSAQKNPTAFYLCASSATGGRFPDEAFFGQGTRLTVV.

The chain has TRBV6-5 and TRBJ2-7; D unresolved. CDR3 length: 13 residues. CDR1 and CDR2 (germline): MNHEY, SVGAGI. With 6 bases removed from V and 5 bases from J, the gap between germline ends came to 14 bases. The CDR3 reads CASRLTRIHEQYF. CDR3 bases: TGTGCCAGCAGACTGACACGGATCCACGAGCAGTACTTC.

The chain couples TRBV7-6 to TRBJ2-5; 9 nucleotides line up with TRBD1. Germline V gene data show CDR1 as SGHVS and CDR2 as FNYEAQ. CDR3 length: 14 amino acids. The V and J ends lost 5 bases and 6 bases, in that order; junction bases with no gene match: 7. The CDR3 DNA follows: TGTGCCAGCAGCCACGGGACAGGGCAAAAGACCCAGTACTTC. As protein: CASSHGTGQKTQYF.